Shown below are 28 T cell receptor beta chains from a single sample sequenced in a study of blood T cell repertoires in COVID-19. TCRdb keeps only in-frame clones here, not all; method: immunoSEQ multiplex PCR. Of 450,000 or so clones in the sample, approximately 90% are singletons; the top ten hold approximately 0.92%. The sample comprised peripheral blood. The receptors shown here come from a man in his late teens or twenties with COVID-19, enrolled during active disease.

The chain combines TRBV3-1 (or the pseudogene TRBV3-2) with TRBJ2-7, with 8 nucleotides matching TRBD2. CDR3 length equals 15 residues. Germline CDR1 and CDR2: LGHDT and YNNKEL (reference sequence). The V and J ends lost 1 base and 3 bases, in that order; junction bases with no gene match: 5. CDR3 residues: CASSQAGGPLYEQYF. Written as DNA, the CDR3 is TGTGCCAGCAGCCAAGCGGGAGGGCCTCTCTACGAGCAGTACTTC.

This chain uses TRBV28 with TRBJ2-3; TRBD2 aligns across 8 bases. V lost 1 base to trimming and J lost 4 bases; unmatched junction nucleotides: 10. The CDR3 spans 17 residues. CDR1 is MDHEN and CDR2 is SYDVKM in the germline V gene. In nucleotides, the CDR3 is TGTGCCAGCAGTTTATATGCGGGGGGAGTTTACGCAGATACGCAGTATTTT. Translated: CASSLYAGGVYADTQYF. The entire variable domain, with the rest obtained from reference TRBV28 and TRBJ2-3, is as follows: DVKVTQSSRYLVKRTGEKVFLECVQDMDHENMFWYRQDPGLGLRLIYFSYDVKMKEKGDIPEGYSVSREKKERFSLILESASTNQTSMYLCASSLYAGGVYADTQYFGPGTRLTVL.

This clone was recorded only once. V is TRBV6-5 and J is TRBJ1-4; D uncertain. V was trimmed by 7 bases and J by 4 bases, leaving 13 bases between them. There are 14 residues in the CDR3. Germline V gene lookup returns CDR1 MNHEY and CDR2 SVGAGI. CDR3 DNA sequence: TGTGCCAGCATGGAGGGCCAGATTAATGAAAAACTGTTTTTT. Its protein product is CASMEGQINEKLFF.

J is TRBJ2-7 and V is TRBV7-9, with TRBD2 identical over 7 bases. The V gene's germline CDR1 is SEHNR and CDR2 FQNEAQ (reference sequence). V lost 5 bases to trimming and J lost 2 bases; unmatched junction nucleotides: 18. The CDR3 is 18 residues long. In nucleotides, the CDR3 is TGTGCCAGCAGCCCCACGGGGTTGAGGAGCGGGACTCCCTACGAGCAGTACTTC. Protein sequence: CASSPTGLRSGTPYEQYF.

The chain links TRBV5-4 to TRBJ1-6; 7 bases match TRBD1. Germline CDR1 and CDR2: SGHNT and YYREEE (reference sequence). Trimming took 4 bases from V and 6 from J; bases not matched to a gene: 4. The CDR3 covers 14 residues. Here the CDR3 reads CASSPGTANSPLHF. CDR3 sequence (DNA): TGTGCCAGCAGCCCCGGGACAGCTAATTCACCCCTCCACTTT.

The genes are TRBV7-2 and TRBJ2-7; 10 bases fit TRBD2. Germline loops: CDR1 SGHTA, CDR2 FQGNSA. The CDR3 spans 15 residues. The ends lost 4 bases at V and 4 bases at J; junction bases unmatched: 7. The CDR3 DNA reads as TGTGCCAGCAGCTCTCCCACTAGCGGGACATACGAGCAGTACTTC. It yields the protein CASSSPTSGTYEQYF.

The chain combines TRBV18 with TRBJ2-1; possibly TRBD2 for D (7 bases). Trimming shortened V by 4 bases and J by 7 bases, and 8 bases separated the two germline ends. CDR3 length equals 12 residues. Germline loops: CDR1 KGHSH, CDR2 LQKENI. CDR3 region: CASSQGGNEQFF. The CDR3 DNA reads as TGTGCCAGCTCACAGGGGGGGAATGAGCAGTTCTTC.

The V and J genes are TRBV19 and TRBJ1-3; 8 bases fit TRBD1. The CDR3 runs to 13 residues. Germline V gene lookup returns CDR1 LNHDA and CDR2 SQIVND (reference sequence). V dropped 5 bases and J dropped 6; count of bases not matched to a gene: 3. The CDR3 region is CASSGTGENTIYF. The CDR3 bases are TGTGCCAGTAGTGGGACAGGTGAAAACACCATATATTTT.

This chain uses TRBV27 with TRBJ2-7; 7 bases fit TRBD2. This CDR3 has 15 amino acids. The ends lost 8 bases at V and 2 bases at J; junction bases unmatched: 12. CDR1 and CDR2 (germline): MNHEY, SMNVEV (reference sequence). DNA of the CDR3: TGTGCCAGCGCTTTAGCGGGTGATCTTCCCTACGAGCAGTACTTC. This gives the protein CASALAGDLPYEQYF.

This clone came up a few times. This chain uses TRBV6-2 or TRBV6-3 with TRBJ1-2; D call uncertain. V gave up 6 bases and J gave up 5 bases, with 19 bases separating them. The length of the CDR3 is 15 residues. Germline V gives CDR1 MNHEY, CDR2 SVGEGT. The CDR3 DNA reads as TGTGCCAGCAGCGTCCTAAGACTGGCCCCTTATGGCTACACCTTC. Translating gives CASSVLRLAPYGYTF.

This chain uses TRBV2 with TRBJ2-3, with D possibly TRBD2 on 7 matching bases. V was shortened by 7 bases and J by 0 bases, with 11 bases between the two germline ends. Looked up from germline, CDR1 is SNHLY and CDR2 is FYNNEI. The CDR3 extends over 14 amino acids. This CDR3 is CASTGGYSTDTQYF. CDR3 nucleotides: TGTGCCAGCACGGGGGGCTACAGCACAGATACGCAGTATTTT.

The rearrangement uses TRBV5-1 and TRBJ2-2; 10 bases fit TRBD1. The CDR3 consists of 15 residues. The trim removed 4 bases at V and 8 bases at J, leaving 8 bases unmatched. Germline lookup yields CDR1 SGHRS and CDR2 YFSETQ. The CDR3 DNA follows: TGCGCCAGCAGCCCGGGACAGGGGTTCGTAGGGGAGCTGTTTTTT. It codes for CASSPGQGFVGELFF.

The rearrangement uses TRBV30 and TRBJ1-1; D remains ambiguous. Trimming left V 4 bases short and J 1 base short, with 13 bases between. Germline V CDR1 and CDR2: GTSNPN, SVGIG (reference sequence). This CDR3 contains 14 residues. The CDR3 DNA reads as TGTGCCTGGAACGTGGGCCCGCGGAACACTGAAGCTTTCTTT. Residues: CAWNVGPRNTEAFF.

CDR3 coding DNA: TGCGCCAGCAGCCCCGGACAGGGGCTCAACGAGCAGTACTTC. Protein: CASSPGQGLNEQYF. The gene calls are TRBV5-1 and TRBJ2-7, with 9 bases matching TRBD1. Germline-derived CDR1 and CDR2 are SGHRS and YFSETQ. Trimming took 4 bases from V and 5 from J; bases not matched to a gene: 7. The CDR3 is 14 residues long.

This rearrangement joins TRBV7-9 to TRBJ1-2; TRBD1 agrees at 7 bases. CDR3 length equals 16 residues. CDR1 is SEHNR, CDR2 FQNEAQ, per germline (reference sequence). V was pared by 2 bases and J by 2 bases, with 8 bases of the junction left unmatched. The DNA of the CDR3 is TGTGCCAGCAGCTTAACCGGGACAGCCGAAAACTATGGCTACACCTTC. Its translation is CASSLTGTAENYGYTF.

This chain joins TRBV4-1 and TRBJ2-5; a possible D gene is TRBD2 (5 bases). Looked up from germline, CDR1 is MGHRA and CDR2 is YSYEKL. Trimming cost V 4 bases and J 5 bases, with 17 bases left between them. The CDR3 consists of 15 residues. CDR3: CASSPEWESWETQYF. CDR3 in DNA: TGCGCCAGCAGCCCCGAGTGGGAGTCTTGGGAGACCCAGTACTTC.

The DNA of the CDR3 is TGTGCCAGCAGGGGCGGGGCAGGGAGCACAGATACGCAGTATTTT. This encodes CASRGGAGSTDTQYF. The V call is TRBV6-1, the J call TRBJ2-3; the D gene is possibly TRBD2 (6 bases). CDR3 size: 15 residues. Germline values: CDR1 MNHNS, CDR2 SASEGT. V was shortened by 6 bases and J by 0 bases, with 13 bases between the two germline ends.

The chain recombines TRBV4-1 with TRBJ2-1; maybe TRBD2 (7 bases). Per the germline V gene, CDR1 is MGHRA and CDR2 is YSYEKL. This CDR3 is 19 amino acids long. Trimming took 4 bases from V and 5 from J, leaving 27 bases between them. The CDR3 reads CASSRRSGGPGLWDNEQFF. In nucleotides, the CDR3 is TGCGCCAGCAGCCGTCGTTCGGGGGGCCCCGGCCTCTGGGACAATGAGCAGTTCTTC.

V is TRBV12-3 or TRBV12-4 and J is TRBJ1-1; 8 bases align to TRBD1. The CDR3 contains 12 residues. V dropped 3 bases and J dropped 10; count of bases not matched to a gene: 4. CDR3 sequence: CASSFRGRRAFF. For the CDR3, the DNA is TGTGCCAGCAGTTTCAGGGGGCGCAGAGCTTTCTTT.

The J gene is TRBJ2-5, the V gene TRBV18, with TRBD1 as a possible D gene (6 bases). V was cut by 6 bases and J by 2 bases, with 10 bases left in between. This CDR3 region has 13 residues. The germline V gene has CDR1 KGHSH and CDR2 LQKENI. The CDR3 DNA reads as TGTGCCAGCTCCCGGGACATACAAGAGACCCAGTACTTC. Encoded protein: CASSRDIQETQYF.

As to this clone: Other nucleotide sequences in the sample specify the same CDR3. The genes are TRBV7-9 and TRBJ2-5; TRBD2 aligns across 7 bases. Germline assignment: CDR1 SEHNR and CDR2 FQNEAQ (reference sequence). V gave up 1 base and J gave up 3 bases; unmatched junction bases: 2. This CDR3 has 14 amino acids. Here the CDR3 DNA reads TGTGCCAGCAGCTTAGGGCTAGCGGAAGAGACCCAGTACTTC. It is translated as CASSLGLAEETQYF. Supplemented by reference TRBV7-9 and TRBJ2-5, the full variable domain reads DTGVSQNPRHKITKRGQNVTFRCDPISEHNRLYWYRQTLGQGPEFLTYFQNEAQLEKSRLLSDRFSAERPKGSFSTLEIQRTEQGDSAMYLCASSLGLAEETQYFGPGTRLLVL.

The V call is TRBV7-9, the J call TRBJ2-3, with D possibly matching TRBD2 (5 bases). In germline, CDR1 is SEHNR, CDR2 FQNEAQ (reference sequence). Between the trimmed V and J ends, which lost 8 bases and 0 bases, there was a span of 9 bases. This CDR3 is 13 amino acids long. The CDR3 sequence is CASGGGSTDTQYF. In DNA form, the CDR3 reads TGTGCCAGCGGCGGAGGTAGCACAGATACGCAGTATTTT.

The chain employs TRBV6-4 and TRBJ1-5; D perhaps matches TRBD1 (6 bases). CDR1 is MRHNA and CDR2 is SNTAGT in the germline V gene. Trimming removed 8 bases from V and 4 bases from J, with 9 bases in between. This CDR3 has 12 amino acids. The CDR3 protein is CASERGNQPQHF. The CDR3 DNA reads as TGTGCCAGCGAGAGGGGGAATCAGCCCCAGCATTTT.

This chain links TRBV21-1 with TRBJ2-1; TRBD2 reflects the table's D call only, with no check against the DNA. TRBV21-1 is classified as a pseudogene. The length of the CDR3 is 18 residues. CDR3 in amino acids: CASKMEELLVSSYNEQFF. The DNA of the CDR3 is TGTGCCAGCAAGATGGAGGAACTCCTAGTAAGTTCCTACAATGAGCAGTTCTTC.

The chain carries TRBV9 and TRBJ2-3; D is ambiguous. This CDR3 has 16 residues. Germline V gene lookup returns CDR1 SGDLS and CDR2 YYNGEE. Trimming took 0 bases from V and 0 from J, leaving 11 bases between them. As DNA, the CDR3 is TGTGCCAGCAGCGTAGCTACGATTCCTAGCACAGATACGCAGTATTTT. Its protein product is CASSVATIPSTDTQYF.

The rearrangement links TRBV7-2 to TRBJ1-6; weak D call: TRBD1 (6 bases). The CDR3 consists of 13 residues. Trimming removed 2 bases at V and 9 bases at J, with 8 bases between. Germline V lookup: CDR1 SGHTA, CDR2 FQGNSA. CDR3 region: CASSLKGGSPLHF. Here the CDR3 DNA reads TGTGCCAGCAGCTTAAAAGGGGGTTCACCCCTCCACTTT.

This clone was picked up one time. The chain recombines TRBV7-9 with TRBJ1-1; unclear D gene. This CDR3 has 11 amino acids. Looked up from germline, CDR1 is SEHNR and CDR2 is FQNEAQ (reference sequence). Trimming took off 5 bases at V and 4 bases at J, with 5 bases between the two ends. CDR3 nucleotide sequence: TGTGCCAGCAGCGCCAGCACTGAAGCTTTCTTT. Amino acid sequence: CASSASTEAFF.

The chain is built from TRBV5-1 and TRBJ2-7; 8 bases agree with TRBD1. Losses at the gene ends were 2 bases for V and 0 bases for J; bases not matched to a gene: 7. Germline assignment: CDR1 SGHRS and CDR2 YFSETQ. The CDR3 covers 16 residues. The CDR3 here is CASSFARDRPSYEQYF. The CDR3 region has the DNA TGCGCCAGCAGCTTCGCCCGGGACAGGCCCTCCTACGAGCAGTACTTC.